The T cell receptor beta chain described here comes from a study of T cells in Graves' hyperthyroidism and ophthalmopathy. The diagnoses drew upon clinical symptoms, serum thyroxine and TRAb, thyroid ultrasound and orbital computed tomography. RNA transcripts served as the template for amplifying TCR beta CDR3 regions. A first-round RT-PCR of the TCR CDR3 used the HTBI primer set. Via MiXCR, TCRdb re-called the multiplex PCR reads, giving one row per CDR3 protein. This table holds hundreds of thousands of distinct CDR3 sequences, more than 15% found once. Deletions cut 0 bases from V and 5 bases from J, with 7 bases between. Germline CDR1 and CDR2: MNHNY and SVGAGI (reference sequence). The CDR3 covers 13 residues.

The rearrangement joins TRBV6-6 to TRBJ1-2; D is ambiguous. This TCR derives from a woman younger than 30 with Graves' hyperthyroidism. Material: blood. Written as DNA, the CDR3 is TGTGCCAGCAGTTACTCGTCCACTTATGGCTACACCTTC. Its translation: CASSYSSTYGYTF.